A single sample gave rise to the 19 T cell receptor beta chains below, sequenced in a study of cytomegalovirus exposure and HLA in healthy donors. Primers included in the PCR were 60 Vbeta and 13 Jbeta primers. The repertoire was sequenced with immunoSEQ multiplex PCR; TCRdb's copy has only in-frame clones and lacks some. The sample shows some 90,000 clones, around 68% of them seen only once. The material sequenced was PBMCs. The receptors shown here come from a man in his fifties in good health and CMV-seronegative.

This clone was counted only a few times. V gene TRBV2 combines with J gene TRBJ1-2; D ambiguous. Trimming took off 5 bases at V and 5 bases at J, with 18 bases between the two ends. This CDR3 is built from 15 residues. Germline CDR1 is SNHLY and CDR2 is FYNNEI. The CDR3 loop reads CASSLEGLGSYGYTF. In DNA form, the CDR3 reads TGTGCCAGCAGTTTGGAGGGCCTGGGGTCGTATGGCTACACCTTC.

In its sample, this clone was seen a few times. One end of the junction varies from germline; a read error may be responsible. The gene calls are TRBV10-3 and TRBJ1-2, with no clear D. The CDR3 has 13 amino acids. Germline V gene lookup returns CDR1 ENHRY and CDR2 SYGVKD. CDR3 coding DNA: TGTGCCAGCAGTGAAGCGGAGAACTATGGCTACACCTTC. Its translation is CASSEAENYGYTF.

In this sample, this clone turned up once. This chain links TRBV5-6 with TRBJ2-3; D may be TRBD2 (7 bases). V lost 0 bases, J lost 5 bases, and 16 bases lay in between. This CDR3 spans 16 amino acids. Germline CDR1 and CDR2: SGHDT and YYEEEE. The CDR3 loop reads CASSLGWGGAKDTQYF. DNA for the CDR3: TGTGCCAGCAGCTTGGGATGGGGGGGGGCGAAAGATACGCAGTATTTT.

The gene calls are TRBV4-3 and TRBJ2-7; TRBD2 aligns across 10 bases. The germline CDR1 and CDR2 sequences are LGHNA and YSLEER. The CDR3 extends over 16 amino acids. With 1 base clipped from V and 2 bases from J, the junction kept 5 bases outside the gene matches. This chain's CDR3 is CASSQGETSGAYEQYF. The CDR3 DNA reads TGCGCCAGCAGCCAAGGGGAAACTAGCGGGGCCTACGAGCAGTACTTC.

V gene TRBV25-1 combines with J gene TRBJ2-1; 13 bases align to TRBD2. This CDR3 has 15 amino acids. V dropped 6 bases and J dropped 7; count of bases not matched to a gene: 6. Germline V lookup: CDR1 MGHDK, CDR2 SYGVNS. CDR3 sequence (DNA): TGTGCCAGCAGGGGACTAGCGGGGTCAATAAATGAGCAGTTCTTC. This gives the protein CASRGLAGSINEQFF. Drawing the rest from reference TRBV25-1 and TRBJ2-1, the complete variable domain is EADIYQTPRYLVIGTGKKITLECSQTMGHDKMYWYQQDPGMELHLIHYSYGVNSTEKGDLSSESTVSRIRTEHFPLTLESARPSHTSQYLCASRGLAGSINEQFFGPGTRLTVL.

The V and J genes are TRBV27 and TRBJ1-6; D unresolved. The CDR3 sequence is 15 residues long. Germline loops: CDR1 MNHEY, CDR2 SMNVEV (reference sequence). V was clipped by 4 bases and J by 9 bases, with 16 bases between them. The CDR3 loop reads CASSSDTTDGSPLHF. CDR3 bases: TGTGCCAGCAGTTCCGACACCACAGACGGTTCACCCCTCCACTTT.

The rearrangement links TRBV19 to TRBJ2-1; TRBD2 agrees at 12 bases. This CDR3 is 17 amino acids long. The V gene end was trimmed by 5 bases and the J gene end by 9 bases; junction bases not matched to a gene: 14. Germline CDR1 and CDR2: LNHDA and SQIVND (reference sequence). The CDR3 sequence is CASSSPSGRADPGEQFF. As DNA, the CDR3 is TGTGCCAGTAGTTCCCCTAGCGGGAGGGCTGATCCAGGTGAGCAGTTCTTC.

The genes are TRBV6-1 and TRBJ2-1, with 13 bases lining up with TRBD2. This CDR3 has 14 residues. Germline values: CDR1 MNHNS, CDR2 SASEGT. Trimming cost V 7 bases and J 13 bases; bases outside gene matches: 10. CDR3 coding DNA: TGTGCCAGCACCGGACTAGCGGGAGAGGGGGGACAGTTCTTC. Its translation: CASTGLAGEGGQFF.

V usage is TRBV4-1 and J usage is TRBJ2-7; no reliable D call. Germline values: CDR1 MGHRA, CDR2 YSYEKL. The CDR3 covers 15 residues. V was trimmed by 0 bases and J by 2 bases, leaving 11 bases between them. CDR3 in DNA: TGCGCCAGCAGCCAAGATTCAAACAGACCCTACGAGCAGTACTTC. It translates to CASSQDSNRPYEQYF.

The chain couples TRBV25-1 to TRBJ1-2, with a possible D match to TRBD1 (6 bases). From germline, CDR1 is MGHDK and CDR2 SYGVNS. Between the trimmed V and J ends, which lost 4 bases and 0 bases, there was a span of 15 bases. The CDR3 is made up of 16 amino acids. The CDR3: CASSAPGTSSNYGYTF. The CDR3 DNA reads as TGTGCCAGCAGTGCCCCCGGGACATCGTCTAACTATGGCTACACCTTC.

This clone appeared a few times. For the CDR3, the DNA is TGTGCCAGCAGTAGGGGTCCTGCAACTAATGAAAAACTGTTTTTT. The encoded protein is CASSRGPATNEKLFF. This rearrangement joins TRBV6-6 to TRBJ1-4; D may be TRBD1 (5 bases). The CDR3 runs to 15 residues. Germline CDR1 and CDR2: MNHNY and SVGAGI (reference sequence). V shed 5 bases and J shed 0 bases, with 10 bases lying between them.

This chain uses TRBV6-1 with TRBJ1-2, with 8 bases identical to TRBD1. Germline V gene data show CDR1 as MNHNS and CDR2 as SASEGT. CDR3 length: 15 amino acids. With 1 base clipped from V and 8 bases from J, the junction kept 9 bases outside the gene matches. CDR3: CASSEGRGQVGGYTF. CDR3 coding DNA: TGTGCCAGCAGTGAAGGCAGGGGGCAGGTAGGAGGCTACACCTTC.

This rearrangement joins TRBV12-5 to TRBJ1-5; 7 nucleotides line up with TRBD1. The CDR3 consists of 20 residues. Germline assignment: CDR1 LGHNT and CDR2 FRNRAP. V lost 2 bases to trimming and J lost 2 bases; unmatched junction nucleotides: 18. CDR3: CASGLNLREDDREGNQPQHF. The DNA of the CDR3 is TGTGCTAGTGGTTTGAACCTCCGAGAAGACGACAGGGAAGGCAATCAGCCCCAGCATTTT.

J is TRBJ2-7 and V is TRBV7-6; 7 nucleotides align to TRBD1. CDR3 size: 16 residues. Unmatched junction bases numbered 12, after V lost 5 bases and J lost 2 bases. CDR1 is SGHVS and CDR2 is FNYEAQ in the germline V gene. CDR3 loop: CASSPPPGGSTYEQYF. For the CDR3, the DNA is TGTGCCAGCAGCCCTCCCCCAGGGGGTTCTACCTACGAGCAGTACTTC.

The CDR3 bases are TGTGCCTCAGGGGCGGGCCCTATCGAGCAGTACTTC. This codes for CASGAGPIEQYF. The chain joins TRBV28 to TRBJ2-7, with D possibly being TRBD1 (6 bases). CDR1 is MDHEN and CDR2 is SYDVKM in the germline V gene. This CDR3 is 12 amino acids long. Trimming took 11 bases from V and 6 from J, leaving 17 bases between them.

This clone was found a few times. The chain has TRBV7-8 and TRBJ1-4, with D hard to call. The germline CDR1 and CDR2 sequences are SGHVS and FQNEAQ. CDR3 length: 13 residues. Trimming removed 3 bases at V and 7 bases at J, with 9 bases between. The CDR3 is CASSFGFGEKLFF. The DNA of the CDR3 is TGTGCCAGCAGCTTCGGGTTCGGTGAAAAACTGTTTTTT. The whole variable domain, filled in from reference TRBV7-8 and TRBJ1-4, reads GAGVSQSPRYKVAKRGQDVALRCDPISGHVSLFWYQQALGQGPEFLTYFQNEAQLDKSGLPSDRFFAERPEGSVSTLKIQRTQQEDSAVYLCASSFGFGEKLFFGSGTQLSVL.

The chain employs TRBV6-1 and TRBJ2-5, with 8 bases that match TRBD1. The J call may be wrong; the DNA end is better matched by TRBJ2-7. CDR3 size: 14 residues. Germline V gene data show CDR1 as MNHNS and CDR2 as SASEGT. In nucleotides, the CDR3 is TGTGCCAGCTACTCCGGGACAGGTCCCTACGAGCAGTACTTC. Amino acids: CASYSGTGPYEQYF.

The CDR3 is CASSLKAGRNGGYTF. CDR3 coding DNA: TGTGCCAGCAGCTTGAAAGCAGGGAGGAACGGTGGCTACACCTTC. The chain carries TRBV5-6 and TRBJ1-2, with a tentative D call TRBD1 (5 bases). The CDR3 totals 15 residues. V was shortened by 1 base and J by 7 bases, with 17 bases between the two germline ends. Per the germline V gene, CDR1 is SGHDT and CDR2 is YYEEEE.

The chain carries TRBV2 and TRBJ2-7; D uncertain. The CDR3 contains 13 residues. Trimming pared 1 base from V and 8 bases from J, leaving 12 bases between. Per germline, CDR1 SNHLY and CDR2 FYNNEI. DNA for the CDR3: TGTGCCAGCAGTGAAGGGGTACTATCTCAGCAGTACTTC. Translated: CASSEGVLSQQYF.